Listed below are T cell receptor beta chains from one sample, sequenced in a study of human T cells and chemical hapten exposure. TCRdb reanalysed the RACE reads using MiXCR and keeps one entry per CDR3 protein. Of under 200,000 distinct CDR3 sequences in the sample, roughly 30% are singletons; the top ten hold about 2.7%. The sample was whole blood, taken in connection with sensitization to the hapten diphenylcyclopropenone (DPC). Receptors were obtained from a woman aged 25 to 45 with alopecia areata. Some clones in this sample may be carry-over from other donors' samples. Both conserved end residues are part of each CDR3. Each record gives: CDR3 length, J gene, D gene, V gene, clone size, CDR3 protein, CDR3 DNA. D genes are given only for firm matches. The size field is filled for only some rows; it gives once, few, many or a size class.

13	TRBJ2-7	.	TRBV2	.	CASSDVSSHEQYF	TGTGCCAGCAGTGATGTTAGCTCCCACGAGCAGTACTTC
13	TRBJ1-2	.	TRBV20-1	once	CSASADYGYGYTF	TGCAGTGCTAGCGCAGACTACGGATATGGCTACACCTTC
15	TRBJ2-5	TRBD1	TRBV9	.	CASSVGQGYQETQYF	TGTGCCAGCAGCGTCGGACAGGGGTACCAAGAGACCCAGTACTTC
15	TRBJ2-5	.	TRBV5-1	few	CASSLRGTYQETQYF	TGCGCCAGCAGCTTGCGCGGGACGTACCAAGAGACCCAGTACTTC
14	TRBJ2-1	.	TRBV24-1	.	CATRARGGLNEQFF	TGTGCCACCAGGGCCAGGGGAGGTCTGAATGAGCAGTTCTTC
14	TRBJ1-4	.	TRBV29-1	.	CSARRGSDNEKLFF	TGCAGCGCAAGGCGGGGAAGCGATAATGAAAAACTGTTTTTT
14	TRBJ2-2	.	TRBV29-1	.	CSVGGWGGPGELFF	TGCAGCGTCGGGGGTTGGGGTGGGCCCGGGGAGCTGTTTTTT
15	TRBJ1-1	.	TRBV9	.	CASSVAGSWNTEAFF	TGTGCCAGCAGCGTAGCCGGGTCGTGGAACACTGAAGCTTTCTTT
17	TRBJ2-6	.	TRBV27	few	CASSQTGTLSGANVLTF	TGTGCCAGCAGTCAGACCGGGACCCTCTCTGGGGCCAACGTCCTGACTTTC
16	TRBJ2-1	TRBD2	TRBV4-1	.	CASSQDKREGRNEQFF	TGCGCCAGCAGCCAAGATAAGCGGGAGGGCCGCAATGAGCAGTTCTTC
13	TRBJ2-3	.	TRBV10-3	few	CAINPGGSDTQYF	TGTGCCATCAATCCCGGGGGATCGGATACGCAGTATTTT
14	TRBJ2-7	TRBD2	TRBV20-1	few	CSAKPGLAVYEQYF	TGCAGTGCTAAGCCGGGACTAGCGGTATACGAGCAGTACTTC
16	TRBJ2-2	.	TRBV20-1	.	CSARVMGRGGTGELFF	TGCAGTGCTAGAGTAATGGGCCGGGGCGGCACCGGGGAGCTGTTTTTT
17	TRBJ2-2	TRBD2	TRBV7-9	few	CASSLGFGLANTGELFF	TGTGCCAGCAGCTTAGGATTCGGACTAGCGAACACCGGGGAGCTGTTTTTT
14	TRBJ1-2	.	TRBV3-1	few	CASSQPDRDRGYTF	TGTGCCAGCAGCCAACCAGATCGAGATCGTGGCTACACCTTC
15	TRBJ2-6	.	TRBV2	.	CASRPGFIGANVLTF	TGTGCCAGCAGACCTGGATTTATTGGGGCCAACGTCCTGACTTTC
16	TRBJ2-1	.	TRBV20-1	few	CSASPLAVGTYNEQFF	TGCAGTGCTTCCCCTTTAGCGGTGGGGACCTACAATGAGCAGTTCTTC
12	TRBJ1-3	.	TRBV29-1	.	CSVATFGNTIYF	TGCAGCGTTGCAACATTCGGAAACACCATATATTTT
11	TRBJ2-3	.	TRBV12-3/TRBV12-4	many	CASRNTDTQYF	TGTGCCAGCAGGAACACAGATACGCAGTATTTT
11	TRBJ2-3	.	TRBV9	.	CASSVGGTQYF	TGTGCCAGCAGCGTAGGGGGTACGCAGTATTTT
16	TRBJ1-2	TRBD1	TRBV5-1	.	CASSAGQGARYGGYTF	TGCGCCAGCAGCGCGGGACAGGGGGCGCGGTACGGGGGCTACACCTTC
15	TRBJ2-2	.	TRBV5-1	few	CASSLDRVTIGELFF	TGCGCCAGCAGCTTGGACAGGGTGACGATCGGGGAGCTGTTTTTT